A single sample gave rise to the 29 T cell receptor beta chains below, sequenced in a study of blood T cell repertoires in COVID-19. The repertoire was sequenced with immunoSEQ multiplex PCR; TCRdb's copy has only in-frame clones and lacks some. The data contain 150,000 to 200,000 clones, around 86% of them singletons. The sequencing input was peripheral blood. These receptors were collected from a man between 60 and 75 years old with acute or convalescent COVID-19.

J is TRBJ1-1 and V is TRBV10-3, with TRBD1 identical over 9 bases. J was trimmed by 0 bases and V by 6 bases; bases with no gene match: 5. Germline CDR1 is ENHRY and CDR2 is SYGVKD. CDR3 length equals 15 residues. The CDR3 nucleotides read TGTGCCATCAGGAGGGGACAGGGCATGAACACTGAAGCTTTCTTT. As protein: CAIRRGQGMNTEAFF.

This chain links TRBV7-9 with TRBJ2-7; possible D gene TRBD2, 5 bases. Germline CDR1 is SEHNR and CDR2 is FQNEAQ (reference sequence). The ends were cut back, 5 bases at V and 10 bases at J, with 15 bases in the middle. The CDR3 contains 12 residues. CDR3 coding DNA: TGTGCCAGCAGCACGAGGGAACGGCGCCAGTACTTC. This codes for CASSTRERRQYF.

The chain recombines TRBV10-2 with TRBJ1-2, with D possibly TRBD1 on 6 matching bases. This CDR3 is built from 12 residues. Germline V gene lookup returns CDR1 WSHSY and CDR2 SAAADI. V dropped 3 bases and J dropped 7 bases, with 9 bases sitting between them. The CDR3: CASSDYRAGYTF. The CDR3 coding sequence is TGCGCCAGCAGTGATTACAGGGCTGGCTACACCTTC.

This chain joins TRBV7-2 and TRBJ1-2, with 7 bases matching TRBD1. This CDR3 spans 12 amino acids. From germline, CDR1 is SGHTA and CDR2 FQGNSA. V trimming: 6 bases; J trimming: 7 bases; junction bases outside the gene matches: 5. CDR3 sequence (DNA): TGTGCCAGCAGGACAGGGACCTTTGGCTACACCTTC. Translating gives CASRTGTFGYTF.

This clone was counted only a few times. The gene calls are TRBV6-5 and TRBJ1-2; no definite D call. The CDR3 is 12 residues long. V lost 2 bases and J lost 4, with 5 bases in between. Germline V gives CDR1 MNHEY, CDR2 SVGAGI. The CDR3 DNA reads TGTGCCAGCAGTTACCGTCCCTATGGCTACACCTTC. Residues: CASSYRPYGYTF.

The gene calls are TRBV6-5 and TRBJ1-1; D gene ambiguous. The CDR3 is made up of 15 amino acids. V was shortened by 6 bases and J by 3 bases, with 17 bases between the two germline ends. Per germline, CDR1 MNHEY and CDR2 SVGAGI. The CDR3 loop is CASRLGPAGDTEAFF. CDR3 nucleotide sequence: TGTGCCAGCAGACTCGGACCAGCCGGGGACACTGAAGCTTTCTTT.

The CDR3 DNA is TGTGCCAGCAGTCTATTGAGAGACACAGATACGCAGTATTTT. Amino acids: CASSLLRDTDTQYF. This chain uses TRBV2 with TRBJ2-3; D is undetermined. Trimming left V 5 bases short and J 2 bases short, with 11 bases between. The CDR3 is 14 amino acids. CDR1 SNHLY and CDR2 FYNNEI come from the germline V gene.

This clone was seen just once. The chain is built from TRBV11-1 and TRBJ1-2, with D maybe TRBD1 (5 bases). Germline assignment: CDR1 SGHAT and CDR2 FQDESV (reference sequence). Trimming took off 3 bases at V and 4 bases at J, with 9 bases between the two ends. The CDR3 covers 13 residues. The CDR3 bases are TGTGCCAGCAGCTTGCGGCAGGGCTATGGCTACACCTTC. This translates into CASSLRQGYGYTF.

The CDR3 nucleotides are TGTGCCAGCAGTAGGACAGGGGCCTACGAGCAGTACTTC. Translated: CASSRTGAYEQYF. V usage is TRBV28 and J usage is TRBJ2-7, with TRBD1 identical over 9 bases. V dropped 5 bases and J dropped 2; count of bases not matched to a gene: 1. CDR1 MDHEN and CDR2 SYDVKM come from the germline V gene. CDR3 length: 13 amino acids. Full variable domain (rest looked up from reference TRBV28 and TRBJ2-7): DVKVTQSSRYLVKRTGEKVFLECVQDMDHENMFWYRQDPGLGLRLIYFSYDVKMKEKGDIPEGYSVSREKKERFSLILESASTNQTSMYLCASSRTGAYEQYFGPGTRLTVT.

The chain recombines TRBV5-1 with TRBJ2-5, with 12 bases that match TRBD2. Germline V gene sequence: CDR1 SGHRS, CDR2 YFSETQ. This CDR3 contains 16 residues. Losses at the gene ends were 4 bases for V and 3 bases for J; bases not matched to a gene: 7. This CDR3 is CASSPWTSGVKETQYF. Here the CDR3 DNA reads TGCGCCAGCAGCCCCTGGACTAGCGGGGTTAAAGAGACCCAGTACTTC. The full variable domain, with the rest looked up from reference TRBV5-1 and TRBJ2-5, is KAGVTQTPRYLIKTRGQQVTLSCSPISGHRSVSWYQQTPGQGLQFLFEYFSETQRNKGNFPGRFSGRQFSNSRSEMNVSTLELGDSALYLCASSPWTSGVKETQYFGPGTRLLVL.

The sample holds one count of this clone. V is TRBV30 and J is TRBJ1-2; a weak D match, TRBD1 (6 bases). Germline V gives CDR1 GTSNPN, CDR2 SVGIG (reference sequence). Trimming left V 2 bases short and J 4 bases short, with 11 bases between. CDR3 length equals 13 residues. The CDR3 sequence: CAWSPTGFYGYTF. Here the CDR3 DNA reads TGTGCCTGGAGTCCGACAGGATTCTATGGCTACACCTTC.

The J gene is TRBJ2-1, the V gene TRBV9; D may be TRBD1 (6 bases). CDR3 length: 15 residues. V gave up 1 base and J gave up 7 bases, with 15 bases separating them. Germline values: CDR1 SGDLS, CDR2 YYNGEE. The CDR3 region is CASSVRGQISNEQFF. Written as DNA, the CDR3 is TGTGCCAGCAGCGTACGTGGACAGATTTCAAATGAGCAGTTCTTC.

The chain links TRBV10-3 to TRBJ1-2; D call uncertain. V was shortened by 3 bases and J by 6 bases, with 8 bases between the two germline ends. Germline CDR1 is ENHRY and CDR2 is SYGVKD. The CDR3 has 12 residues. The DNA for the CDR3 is TGTGCCATCAGTGATGGCATCCATGGCTACACCTTC. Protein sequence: CAISDGIHGYTF.

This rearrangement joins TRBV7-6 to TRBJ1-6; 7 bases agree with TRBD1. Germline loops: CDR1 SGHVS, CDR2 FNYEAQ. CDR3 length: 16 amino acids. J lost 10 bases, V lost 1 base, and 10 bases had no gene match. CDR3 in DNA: TGTGCCAGCAGCTTAGGCCAGGGGGAGCAGGGCTCACCCCTCCACTTT. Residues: CASSLGQGEQGSPLHF.

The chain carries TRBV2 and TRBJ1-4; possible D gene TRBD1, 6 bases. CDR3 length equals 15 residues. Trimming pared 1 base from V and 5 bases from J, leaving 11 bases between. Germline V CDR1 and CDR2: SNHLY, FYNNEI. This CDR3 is CASSEGGQKNEKLFF. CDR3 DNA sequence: TGTGCCAGCAGTGAAGGGGGACAAAAGAATGAAAAACTGTTTTTT. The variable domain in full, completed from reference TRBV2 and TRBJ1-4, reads EPEVTQTPSHQVTQMGQEVILRCVPISNHLYFYWYRQILGQKVEFLVSFYNNEISEKSEIFDDQFSVERPDGSNFTLKIRSTKLEDSAMYFCASSEGGQKNEKLFFGSGTQLSVL.

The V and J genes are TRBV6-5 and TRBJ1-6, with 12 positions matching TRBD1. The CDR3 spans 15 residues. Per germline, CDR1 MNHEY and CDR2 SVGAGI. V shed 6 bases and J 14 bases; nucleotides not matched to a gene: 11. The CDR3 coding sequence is TGTGCCAGCAGCCCGGGACAGGGGGCCCTTGGAGCCCTCCACTTT. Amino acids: CASSPGQGALGALHF.

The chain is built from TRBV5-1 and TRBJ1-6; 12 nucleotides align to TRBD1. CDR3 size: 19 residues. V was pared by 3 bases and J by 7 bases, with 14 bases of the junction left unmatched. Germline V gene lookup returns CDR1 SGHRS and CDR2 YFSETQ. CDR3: CASSSSGTGGQIRNSPLHF. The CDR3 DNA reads TGCGCCAGCAGCTCTTCCGGGACAGGGGGCCAAATAAGAAATTCACCCCTCCACTTT.

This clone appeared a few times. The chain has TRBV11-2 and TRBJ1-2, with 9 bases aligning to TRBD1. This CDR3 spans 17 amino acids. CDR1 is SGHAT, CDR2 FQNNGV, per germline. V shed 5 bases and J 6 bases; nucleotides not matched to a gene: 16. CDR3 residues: CASSLLPGQGFWNGYTF. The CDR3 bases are TGTGCCAGCAGCCTCCTGCCCGGACAGGGGTTCTGGAATGGCTACACCTTC.

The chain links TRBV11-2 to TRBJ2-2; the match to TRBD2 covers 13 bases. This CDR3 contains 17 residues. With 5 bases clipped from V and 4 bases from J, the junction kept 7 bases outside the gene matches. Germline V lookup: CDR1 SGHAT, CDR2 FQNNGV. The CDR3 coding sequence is TGTGCCAGCAGCCCACTAGCGGGAGGGTTTTTCACCGGGGAGCTGTTTTTT. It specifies CASSPLAGGFFTGELFF. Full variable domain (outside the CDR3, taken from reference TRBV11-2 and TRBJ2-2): EAGVAQSPRYKIIEKRQSVAFWCNPISGHATLYWYQQILGQGPKLLIQFQNNGVVDDSQLPKDRFSAERLKGVDSTLKIQPAKLEDSAVYLCASSPLAGGFFTGELFFGEGSRLTVL.

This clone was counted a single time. The CDR3 region has the DNA TGTGCCAGTAGTAGGGACATTACGGGGGGCTATGGCTACACCTTC. It translates to CASSRDITGGYGYTF. The chain employs TRBV19 and TRBJ1-2; maybe TRBD1 (6 bases). Germline V CDR1 and CDR2: LNHDA, SQIVND (reference sequence). V was shortened by 4 bases and J by 4 bases, with 16 bases between the two germline ends. The CDR3 covers 15 residues. The entire variable domain, with the rest obtained from reference TRBV19 and TRBJ1-2, is as follows: DGGITQSPKYLFRKEGQNVTLSCEQNLNHDAMYWYRQDPGQGLRLIYYSQIVNDFQKGDIAEGYSVSREKKESFPLTVTSAQKNPTAFYLCASSRDITGGYGYTFGSGTRLTVV.

CDR3 nucleotide sequence: TGTGCCAGCAGCCCCCCGACAGGGCAGTCGGCCGAGCAGTACTTC. This sequence encodes CASSPPTGQSAEQYF. The J gene is TRBJ2-7, the V gene TRBV28; 7 nucleotides match TRBD1. Trimming removed 6 bases from V and 6 bases from J; junction bases left unmatched: 14. This CDR3 is built from 15 residues. Germline V gene data show CDR1 as MDHEN and CDR2 as SYDVKM.

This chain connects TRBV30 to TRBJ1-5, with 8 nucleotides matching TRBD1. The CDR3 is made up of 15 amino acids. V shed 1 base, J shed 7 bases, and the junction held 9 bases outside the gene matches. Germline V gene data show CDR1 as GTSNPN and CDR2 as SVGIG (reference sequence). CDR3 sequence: CAWSGIGQGLQPQHF. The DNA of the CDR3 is TGTGCCTGGAGTGGGATTGGACAGGGCCTACAGCCCCAGCATTTT.

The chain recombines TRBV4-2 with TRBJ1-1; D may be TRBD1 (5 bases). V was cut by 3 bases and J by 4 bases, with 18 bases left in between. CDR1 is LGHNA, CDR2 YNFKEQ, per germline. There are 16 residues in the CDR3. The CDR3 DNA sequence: TGTGCCAGCAGCCAGCTCCGGGGGAATCGGACCACTGAAGCTTTCTTT. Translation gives CASSQLRGNRTTEAFF.

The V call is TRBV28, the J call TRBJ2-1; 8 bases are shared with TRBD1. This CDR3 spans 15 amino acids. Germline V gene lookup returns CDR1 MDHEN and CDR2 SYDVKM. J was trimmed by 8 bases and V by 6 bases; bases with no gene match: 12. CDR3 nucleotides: TGTGCCAGCAGGTTTGGACAGGGAAGGATGGATGAGCAGTTCTTC. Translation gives CASRFGQGRMDEQFF.

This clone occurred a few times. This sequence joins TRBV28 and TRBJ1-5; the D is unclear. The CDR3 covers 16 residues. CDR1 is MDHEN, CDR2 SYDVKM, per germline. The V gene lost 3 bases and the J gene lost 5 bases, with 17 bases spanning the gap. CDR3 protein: CASSFRPARGDQPQHF. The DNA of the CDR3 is TGTGCCAGCAGTTTTAGGCCGGCCCGGGGTGATCAGCCCCAGCATTTT.

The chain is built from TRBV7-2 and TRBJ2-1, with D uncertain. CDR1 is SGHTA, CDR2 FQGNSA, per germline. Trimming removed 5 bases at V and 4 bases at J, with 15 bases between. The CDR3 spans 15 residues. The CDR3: CASSPPRSSYNEQFF. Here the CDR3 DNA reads TGTGCCAGCAGCCCCCCCCGGTCTTCTTACAATGAGCAGTTCTTC.

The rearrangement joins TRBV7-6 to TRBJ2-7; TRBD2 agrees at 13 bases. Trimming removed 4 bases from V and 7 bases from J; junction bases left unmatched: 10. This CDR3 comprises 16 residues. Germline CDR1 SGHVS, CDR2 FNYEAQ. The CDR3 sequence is CASSSSGTSGVGEQYF. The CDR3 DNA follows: TGTGCCAGCAGCTCCTCGGGGACTAGCGGGGTGGGGGAGCAGTACTTC.

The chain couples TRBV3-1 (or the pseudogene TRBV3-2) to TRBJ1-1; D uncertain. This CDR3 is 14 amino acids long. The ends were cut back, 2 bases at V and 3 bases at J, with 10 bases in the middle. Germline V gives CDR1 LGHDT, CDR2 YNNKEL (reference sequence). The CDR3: CASSQFYGDTEAFF. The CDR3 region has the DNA TGTGCCAGCAGCCAATTTTACGGAGACACTGAAGCTTTCTTT.

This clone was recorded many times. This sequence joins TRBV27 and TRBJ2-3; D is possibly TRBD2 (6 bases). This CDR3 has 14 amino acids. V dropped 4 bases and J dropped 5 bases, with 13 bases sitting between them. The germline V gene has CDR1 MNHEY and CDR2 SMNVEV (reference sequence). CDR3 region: CASSSRDLGDTQYF. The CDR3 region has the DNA TGTGCCAGCAGTTCCAGGGACTTGGGAGATACGCAGTATTTT.